Each of the 4 T cell receptor beta chains below was sequenced from the same sample in a study of T-cell memory formation after mild COVID-19. Via MiXCR, TCRdb re-called the 5' RACE reads, giving one row per CDR3 protein. The data hold 300,000 to 400,000 distinct CDR3 sequences, with 13% observed a single time. Sequenced material: PBMCs or a T cell subset sorted from them (not recorded which). Source of these receptors: a man younger than 30 who had mild COVID-19 (a few samples of this study predate the infection). Cell type and time point are not known.

This clonotype was seen a few times. The chain joins TRBV6-6 to TRBJ2-5; weak D call: TRBD1 (6 bases). Germline V gene sequence: CDR1 MNHNY, CDR2 SVGAGI (reference sequence). With 6 bases removed from V and 5 bases from J, the gap between germline ends came to 10 bases. CDR3 length: 12 amino acids. The CDR3 bases are TGTGCCAGCAGGCCACAGGGCGAGACCCAGTACTTC. It encodes CASRPQGETQYF.

This clonotype was recorded a few times. The V and J genes are TRBV5-4 and TRBJ1-2, with 8 bases matching TRBD1. The length of the CDR3 is 11 residues. Trimming removed 5 bases from V and 13 bases from J; junction bases left unmatched: 7. Germline V gene lookup returns CDR1 SGHNT and CDR2 YYREEE (reference sequence). The CDR3 sequence: CASRAGGAATF. The DNA for the CDR3 is TGTGCCAGCAGGGCAGGGGGCGCGGCCACCTTC.

This clonotype came up many times. This chain joins TRBV6-2 or TRBV6-3 and TRBJ1-5, with D tentatively TRBD1 (5 bases). Deletions cut 6 bases from V and 7 bases from J, with 13 bases between. Germline CDR1 MNHEY, CDR2 SVGEGT. The CDR3 covers 13 residues. CDR3 region: CASSPGAGQPQHF. The CDR3 nucleotides are TGTGCCAGCAGCCCCGGGGCAGGGCAGCCCCAGCATTTT.

The rearrangement links TRBV9 to TRBJ2-7, with 11 bases lining up with TRBD1. Germline lookup yields CDR1 SGDLS and CDR2 YYNGEE. The CDR3 is made up of 14 amino acids. J was trimmed by 3 bases and V by 4 bases; bases with no gene match: 3. Here the CDR3 reads CASSTGQGVYEQYF. CDR3 DNA sequence: TGTGCCAGCAGCACGGGACAGGGGGTCTACGAGCAGTACTTC.